This T cell receptor (beta chain) is from a study of T cells in Graves' hyperthyroidism and ophthalmopathy. It was RNA transcripts that yielded the amplified TCR beta CDR3 regions. With the HTBI primer set, the TCR CDR3 went through a first round of RT-PCR. In TCRdb, the multiplex PCR reads were re-called with MiXCR into one record per CDR3 protein. The sample gives a few hundred thousand distinct CDR3 sequences, more than 20% of which show up once; around 67% is in the top ten. The germline V gene encodes CDR1 SGHDT and CDR2 YYEEEE. This CDR3 has 13 amino acids. Trimming took off 1 base at V and 4 bases at J, with 8 bases between the two ends. Patients were excluded because of uncontrolled infection, other autoimmune disease, pregnancy or lactation. Each diagnosis was grounded in clinical symptoms, serum thyroxine and TRAb, thyroid ultrasound, and orbital computed tomography.

The sequence came from a man between 45 and 60 years old with Graves' hyperthyroidism. What was sequenced was blood. The J gene is TRBJ2-5, the V gene TRBV5-6; D not certain. The CDR3 nucleotides are TGTGCCAGCAGCTTGTTCTCCGGAGAGACCCAGTACTTC. It translates to CASSLFSGETQYF.